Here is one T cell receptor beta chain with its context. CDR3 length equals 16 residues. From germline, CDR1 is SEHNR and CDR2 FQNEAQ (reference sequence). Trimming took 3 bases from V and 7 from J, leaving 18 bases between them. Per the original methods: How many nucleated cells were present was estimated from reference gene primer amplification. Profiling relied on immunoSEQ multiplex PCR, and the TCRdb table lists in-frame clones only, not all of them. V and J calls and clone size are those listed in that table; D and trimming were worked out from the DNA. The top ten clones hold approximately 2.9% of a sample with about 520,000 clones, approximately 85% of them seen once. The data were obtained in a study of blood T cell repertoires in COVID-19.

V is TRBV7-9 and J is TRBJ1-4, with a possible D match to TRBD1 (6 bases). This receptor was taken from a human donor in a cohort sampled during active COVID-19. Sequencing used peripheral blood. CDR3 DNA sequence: TGTGCCAGCAGCTTGGCGAAAGGGGGAGAGGGTGAAAAACTGTTTTTT. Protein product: CASSLAKGGEGEKLFF.